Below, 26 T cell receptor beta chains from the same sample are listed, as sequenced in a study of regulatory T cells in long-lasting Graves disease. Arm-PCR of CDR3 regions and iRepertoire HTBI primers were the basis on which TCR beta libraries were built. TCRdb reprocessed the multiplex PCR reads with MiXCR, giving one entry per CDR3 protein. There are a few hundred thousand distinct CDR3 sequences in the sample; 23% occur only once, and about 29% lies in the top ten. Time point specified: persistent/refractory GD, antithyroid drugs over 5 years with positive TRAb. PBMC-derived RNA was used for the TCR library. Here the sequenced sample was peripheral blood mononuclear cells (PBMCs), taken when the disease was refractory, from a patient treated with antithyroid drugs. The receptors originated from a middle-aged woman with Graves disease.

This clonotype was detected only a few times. The CDR3 nucleotides read TGCAGTGAGGTCGGGAACACTGAAGCTTTCTTT. The encoded protein is CSEVGNTEAFF. The chain is built from TRBV20-1 and TRBJ1-1, with no clear D. V was clipped by 7 bases and J by 1 base, with 7 bases between them. CDR1 and CDR2 (germline): DFQATT, SNEGSKA (reference sequence). The CDR3 loop spans 11 amino acids.

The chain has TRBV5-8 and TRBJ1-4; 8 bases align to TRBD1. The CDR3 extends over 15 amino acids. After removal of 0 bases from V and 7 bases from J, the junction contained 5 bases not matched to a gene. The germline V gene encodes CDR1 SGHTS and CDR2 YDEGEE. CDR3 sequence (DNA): TGTGCCAGCAGCTTGGCCAGGGGGCTAGGTGAAAAACTGTTTTTT. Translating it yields CASSLARGLGEKLFF. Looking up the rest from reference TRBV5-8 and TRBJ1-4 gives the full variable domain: EAGVTQSPTHLIKTRGQQATLRCSPISGHTSVYWYQQALGLGLQFLLWYDEGEERNRGNFPPRFSGRQFPNYSSELNVNALELEDSALYLCASSLARGLGEKLFFGSGTQLSVL.

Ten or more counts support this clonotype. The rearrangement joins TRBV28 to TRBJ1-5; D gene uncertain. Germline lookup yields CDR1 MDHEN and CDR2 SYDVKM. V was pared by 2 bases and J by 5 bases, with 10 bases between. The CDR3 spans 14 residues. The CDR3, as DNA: TGTGCCAGCAGTTTACCGGGGTTTGATCAGCCCCAGCATTTT. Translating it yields CASSLPGFDQPQHF.

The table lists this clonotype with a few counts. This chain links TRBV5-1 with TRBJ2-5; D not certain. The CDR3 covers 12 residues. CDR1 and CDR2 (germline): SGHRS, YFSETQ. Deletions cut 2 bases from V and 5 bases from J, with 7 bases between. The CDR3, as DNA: TGCGCCAGCAGCTTTGTTTCCGAGACCCAGTACTTC. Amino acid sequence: CASSFVSETQYF.

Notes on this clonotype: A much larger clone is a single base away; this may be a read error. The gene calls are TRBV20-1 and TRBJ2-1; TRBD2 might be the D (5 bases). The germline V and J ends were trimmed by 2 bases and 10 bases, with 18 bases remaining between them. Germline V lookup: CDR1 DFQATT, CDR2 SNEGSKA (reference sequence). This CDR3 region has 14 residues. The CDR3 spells CSARRGGGTYEQFF. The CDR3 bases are TGCAGTGCTAGACGGGGTGGCGGTACCTACGAGCAGTTCTTC.

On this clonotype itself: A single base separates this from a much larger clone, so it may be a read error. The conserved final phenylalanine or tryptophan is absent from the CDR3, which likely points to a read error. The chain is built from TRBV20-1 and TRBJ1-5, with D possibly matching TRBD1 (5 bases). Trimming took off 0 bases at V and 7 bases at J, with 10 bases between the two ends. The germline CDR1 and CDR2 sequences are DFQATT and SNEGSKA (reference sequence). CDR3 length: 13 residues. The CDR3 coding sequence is TGCAGTGCTAGAGATGGGGGTGGGCAGCCCCAGCATTCT. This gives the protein CSARDGGGQPQHS.

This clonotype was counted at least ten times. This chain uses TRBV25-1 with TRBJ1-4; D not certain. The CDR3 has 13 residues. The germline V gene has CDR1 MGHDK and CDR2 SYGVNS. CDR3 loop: CAPTGWLDEKLFF. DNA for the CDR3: TGTGCTCCCACCGGTTGGCTTGATGAAAAACTGTTTTTT.

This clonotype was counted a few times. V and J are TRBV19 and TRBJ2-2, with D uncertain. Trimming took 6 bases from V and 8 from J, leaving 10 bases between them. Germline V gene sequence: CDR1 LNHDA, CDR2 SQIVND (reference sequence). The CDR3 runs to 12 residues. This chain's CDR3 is CASSPTRGELFF. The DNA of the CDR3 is TGTGCCAGTAGCCCGACGCGAGGGGAGCTGTTTTTT.

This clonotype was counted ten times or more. This CDR3 is CASSSMGENTGELFF. The CDR3 region has the DNA TGTGCCAGCAGTTCGATGGGGGAGAACACCGGGGAGCTGTTTTTT. This sequence joins TRBV27 and TRBJ2-2; the D call may be TRBD1 or TRBD2 (5 bases each). CDR1 is MNHEY and CDR2 is SMNVEV in the germline V gene (reference sequence). V lost 4 bases, J lost 1 base, and 10 bases lay in between. The CDR3 spans 15 residues.

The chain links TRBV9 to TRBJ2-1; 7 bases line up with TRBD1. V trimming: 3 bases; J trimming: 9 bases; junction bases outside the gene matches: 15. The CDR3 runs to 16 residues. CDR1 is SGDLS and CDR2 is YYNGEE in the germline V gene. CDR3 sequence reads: CASSARSFGQAGEQFF. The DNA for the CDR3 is TGTGCCAGCAGCGCGAGATCCTTCGGACAGGCGGGTGAGCAGTTCTTC.

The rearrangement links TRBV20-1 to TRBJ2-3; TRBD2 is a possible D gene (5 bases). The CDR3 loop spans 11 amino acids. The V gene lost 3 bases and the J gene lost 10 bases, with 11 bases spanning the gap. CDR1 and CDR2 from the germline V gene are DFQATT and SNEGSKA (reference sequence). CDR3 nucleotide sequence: TGCAGTGCTAGGCTAGCTGGTTCGCAGTATTTT. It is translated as CSARLAGSQYF.

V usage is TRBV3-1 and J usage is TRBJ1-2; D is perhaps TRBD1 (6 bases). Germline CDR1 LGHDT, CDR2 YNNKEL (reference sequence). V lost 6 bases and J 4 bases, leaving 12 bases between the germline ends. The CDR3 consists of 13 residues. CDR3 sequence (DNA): TGTGCCAGCAGAAAGGGACAATCCTATGGCTACACCTTC. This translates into CASRKGQSYGYTF. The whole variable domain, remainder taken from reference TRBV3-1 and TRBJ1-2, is DTAVSQTPKYLVTQMGNDKSIKCEQNLGHDTMYWYKQDSKKFLKIMFSYNNKELIINETVPNRFSPKSPDKAHLNLHINSLELGDSAVYFCASRKGQSYGYTFGSGTRLTVV.

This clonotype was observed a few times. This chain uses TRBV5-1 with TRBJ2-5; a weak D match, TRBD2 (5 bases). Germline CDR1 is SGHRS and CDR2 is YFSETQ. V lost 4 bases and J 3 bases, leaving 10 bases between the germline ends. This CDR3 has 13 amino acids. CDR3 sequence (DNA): TGCGCCAGCAGCACCGGACTTGAAGAGACCCAGTACTTC. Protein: CASSTGLEETQYF.

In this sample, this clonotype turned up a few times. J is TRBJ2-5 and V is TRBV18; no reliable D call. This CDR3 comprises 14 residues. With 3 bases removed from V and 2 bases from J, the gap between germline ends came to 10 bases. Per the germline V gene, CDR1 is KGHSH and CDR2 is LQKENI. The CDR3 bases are TGTGCCAGCTCACCTACAGATACTCAAGAGACCCAGTACTTC. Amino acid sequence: CASSPTDTQETQYF.

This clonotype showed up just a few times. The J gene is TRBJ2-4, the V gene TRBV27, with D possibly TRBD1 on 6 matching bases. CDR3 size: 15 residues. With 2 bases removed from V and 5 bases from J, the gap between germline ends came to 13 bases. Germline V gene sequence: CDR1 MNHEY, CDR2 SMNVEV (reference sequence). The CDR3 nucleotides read TGTGCCAGCAGTTTAACCAGGGGAGTCCAAAACATTCAGTACTTC. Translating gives CASSLTRGVQNIQYF.

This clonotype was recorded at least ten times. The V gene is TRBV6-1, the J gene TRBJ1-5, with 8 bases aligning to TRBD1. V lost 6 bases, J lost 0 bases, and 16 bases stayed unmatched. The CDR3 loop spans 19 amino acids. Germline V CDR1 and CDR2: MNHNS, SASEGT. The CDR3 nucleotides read TGTGCCAGCAGAAGACCCCAGGGGGACAGGTCTTATAGCAATCAGCCCCAGCATTTT. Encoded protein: CASRRPQGDRSYSNQPQHF.

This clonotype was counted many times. The CDR3: CSARDWAVQTQYF. The CDR3 DNA sequence: TGCAGTGCTAGAGATTGGGCCGTTCAGACCCAGTACTTC. The V gene is TRBV20-1, the J gene TRBJ2-5; no definite D call. Per germline, CDR1 DFQATT and CDR2 SNEGSKA (reference sequence). The CDR3 has 13 residues. Between the trimmed V and J ends, which lost 0 bases and 6 bases, there was a span of 11 bases.

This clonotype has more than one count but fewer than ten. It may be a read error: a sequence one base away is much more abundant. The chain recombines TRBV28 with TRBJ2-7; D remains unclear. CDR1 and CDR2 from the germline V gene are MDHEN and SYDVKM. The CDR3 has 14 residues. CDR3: CAGSLYVHSYEQYF. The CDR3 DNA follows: TGTGCCGGCAGTTTATATGTTCACTCCTACGAGCAGTACTTC. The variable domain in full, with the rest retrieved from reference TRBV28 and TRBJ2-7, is DVKVTQSSRYLVKRTGEKVFLECVQDMDHENMFWYRQDPGLGLRLIYFSYDVKMKEKGDIPEGYSVSREKKERFSLILESASTNQTSMYLCAGSLYVHSYEQYFGPGTRLTVT.

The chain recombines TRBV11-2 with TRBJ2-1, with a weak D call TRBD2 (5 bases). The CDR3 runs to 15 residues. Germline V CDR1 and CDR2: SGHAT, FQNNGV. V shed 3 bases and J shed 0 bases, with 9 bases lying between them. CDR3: CASSFRRSSYNEQFF. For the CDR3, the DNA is TGTGCCAGCAGCTTTAGGAGGAGCTCCTACAATGAGCAGTTCTTC. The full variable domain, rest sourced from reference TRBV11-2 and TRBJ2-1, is EAGVAQSPRYKIIEKRQSVAFWCNPISGHATLYWYQQILGQGPKLLIQFQNNGVVDDSQLPKDRFSAERLKGVDSTLKIQPAKLEDSAVYLCASSFRRSSYNEQFFGPGTRLTVL.

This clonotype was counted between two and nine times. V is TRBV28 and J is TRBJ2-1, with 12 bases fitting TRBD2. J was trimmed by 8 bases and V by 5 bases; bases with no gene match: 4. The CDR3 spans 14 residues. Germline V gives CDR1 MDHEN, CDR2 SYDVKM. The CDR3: CASSLAGGPYEQFF. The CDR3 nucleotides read TGTGCCAGCAGTCTAGCGGGAGGGCCCTATGAGCAGTTCTTC.

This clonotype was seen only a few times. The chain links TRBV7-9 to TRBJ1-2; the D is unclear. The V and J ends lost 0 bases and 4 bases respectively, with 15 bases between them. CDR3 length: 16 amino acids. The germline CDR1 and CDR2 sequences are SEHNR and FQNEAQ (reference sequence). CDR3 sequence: CASSLAAAETIYGYTF. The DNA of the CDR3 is TGTGCCAGCAGCTTAGCGGCGGCAGAGACCATCTATGGCTACACCTTC.

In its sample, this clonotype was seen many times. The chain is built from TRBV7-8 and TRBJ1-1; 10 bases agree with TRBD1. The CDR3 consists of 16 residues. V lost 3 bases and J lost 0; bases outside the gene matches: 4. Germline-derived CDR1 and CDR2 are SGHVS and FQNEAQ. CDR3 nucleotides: TGTGCCAGCAGCTTGACAGGGGGCGACATGAACACTGAAGCTTTCTTT. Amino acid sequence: CASSLTGGDMNTEAFF.

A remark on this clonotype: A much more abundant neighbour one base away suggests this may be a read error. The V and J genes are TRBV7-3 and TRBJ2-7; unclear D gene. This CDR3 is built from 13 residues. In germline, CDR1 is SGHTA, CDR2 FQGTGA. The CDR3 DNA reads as TGTGCCAGGAGCTTAGGTTTCAGTTACGAGCAGTACTTC. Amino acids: CARSLGFSYEQYF.

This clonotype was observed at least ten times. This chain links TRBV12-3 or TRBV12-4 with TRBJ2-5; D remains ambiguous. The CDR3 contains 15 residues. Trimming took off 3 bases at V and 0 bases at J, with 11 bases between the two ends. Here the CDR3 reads CASSFSWWNQETQYF. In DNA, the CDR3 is TGTGCCAGCAGTTTTAGTTGGTGGAACCAAGAGACCCAGTACTTC.

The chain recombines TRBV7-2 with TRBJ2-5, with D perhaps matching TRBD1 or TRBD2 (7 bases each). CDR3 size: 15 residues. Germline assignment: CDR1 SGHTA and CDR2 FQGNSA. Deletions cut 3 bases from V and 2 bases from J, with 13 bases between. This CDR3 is CASSLGRGGQETQYF. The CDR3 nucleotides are TGTGCCAGCAGCTTGGGCAGGGGGGGGCAAGAGACCCAGTACTTC.

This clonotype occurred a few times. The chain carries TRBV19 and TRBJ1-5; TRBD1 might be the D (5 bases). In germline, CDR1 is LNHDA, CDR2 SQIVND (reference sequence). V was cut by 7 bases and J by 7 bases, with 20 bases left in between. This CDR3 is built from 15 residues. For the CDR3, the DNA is TGTGCCAGTATAGATTCGTCCGGGGCGGGACAGCCCCAGCATTTT. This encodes CASIDSSGAGQPQHF. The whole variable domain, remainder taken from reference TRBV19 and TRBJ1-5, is DGGITQSPKYLFRKEGQNVTLSCEQNLNHDAMYWYRQDPGQGLRLIYYSQIVNDFQKGDIAEGYSVSREKKESFPLTVTSAQKNPTAFYLCASIDSSGAGQPQHFGDGTRLSIL.